The clone carrying this TCR beta chain was seen a handful of times. The sample comes from a study of T cells after yellow fever vaccination. Looking at the study overall: SMART-Seq v4 Ultra Low Input served to prepare low-cell-number fractions.

Trimming cost V 10 bases and J 0 bases, with 10 bases left between them. The CDR3 covers 13 residues. Study-wide results and limits: Sorting of memory subsets on day 0 yielded almost no detectable vaccine-responding clonotypes.

TCR cDNA, made by 5'RACE template switching, carried an added universal primer site and UMIs. One entry per CDR3 protein results from TCRdb running MiXCR on the 5' RACE reads. The sample shows almost 30,000 distinct CDR3 sequences, about 6% of them seen only once. This TCR was recovered from a man aged 25 to 40 who received the YFV17D yellow fever vaccine. Source: PBMCs, either bulk or a sorted T-cell subset (CD4+, CD8+, memory, or dextramer-sorted; not recorded which), taken on the day of the yellow fever booster vaccination. V gene TRBV12-3 or TRBV12-4 combines with J gene TRBJ1-5; D ambiguous. CDR3 nucleotide sequence: TGTGCCATCTCGGAGGATAGCAATCAGCCCCAGCATTTT. Protein: CAISEDSNQPQHF.